A few counts support the clone carrying this T cell receptor (beta chain). Antigen unknown. Reverse transcription of roughly 0.5 to 1 ug RNA was carried out with random hexamers. TCRdb recomputed calls from the immunoSEQ multiplex PCR reads with MiXCR, one row per CDR3 protein. The sample shows about 180,000 distinct CDR3 sequences, 85% to 95% of them seen only once. These data come from a study of CD8 T cells in Susac syndrome. Study summary: Among the Susac syndrome patients who underwent sequencing, roughly 6 had clinically active disease, while eight of them were in remission.

CD8+ and CD4+ T cells from blood underwent TCR beta sequencing. Whole-study results and caveats: No clonal expansion appeared among CD4+ T cells in Susac patients.

Germline CDR1 and CDR2: MNHNS and SASEGT. This CDR3 has 16 amino acids. The trim removed 6 bases at V and 2 bases at J, leaving 10 bases unmatched. Sequences were obtained from CD4+ T cells from PBMCs. The origin of this receptor is a human donor with Susac syndrome. The rearrangement links TRBV6-1 to TRBJ2-3; 8 nucleotides line up with TRBD1. The CDR3 bases are TGTGCCAGCAGCCGCTCCGTGACAGGGGCCACAGATACGCAGTATTTT. It translates to CASSRSVTGATDTQYF.